The rows below give T cell receptor beta chains drawn from one sample of a study of radiation and T cells in renal cell carcinoma. TCRdb's table, derived via immunoSEQ multiplex PCR, lists solely in-frame clones and lacks some. The sample holds 110,000 to 150,000 clones; around nine tenths are singletons and the top ten take about 12%. The specimen comprised blood, sampled from a patient whose treatment included radiotherapy and nephrectomy. The receptors were sampled from a woman between 50 and 59 years old with renal cell carcinoma. Each CDR3 is given with its conserved first and last residue. The D gene is left open where the match is weak.

d_call: TRBD1
j_call: TRBJ1-6
v_call: TRBV5-4
cdr3_aa: CASSFGRGLNSPLHF

d_call: -
j_call: TRBJ1-1
v_call: TRBV25-1
cdr3_aa: CASRATTGPQNEAFF

d_call: TRBD1
j_call: TRBJ1-2
v_call: TRBV5-1
cdr3_aa: CASSLDGQGYGYTF

d_call: -
j_call: TRBJ1-1
v_call: TRBV2
cdr3_aa: CASSAYRVDTEAFF

d_call: -
j_call: TRBJ1-2
v_call: TRBV4-1
cdr3_aa: CASSQGTGTGYTF

d_call: -
j_call: TRBJ1-3
v_call: TRBV7-2
cdr3_aa: CASSPLGGNTIYF

d_call: -
j_call: TRBJ2-1
v_call: TRBV10-2
cdr3_aa: CASSLEGLVQFF

d_call: TRBD1
j_call: TRBJ1-4
v_call: TRBV11-1
cdr3_aa: CASSVGGGREKLFF

d_call: -
j_call: TRBJ1-1
v_call: TRBV14
cdr3_aa: CASSPSGGSRLNTEAFF

d_call: TRBD1
j_call: TRBJ2-7
v_call: TRBV13
cdr3_aa: CASSGPGQGFSGYEQYF

d_call: TRBD1
j_call: TRBJ1-2
v_call: TRBV5-1
cdr3_aa: CASGTGAYGYTF

d_call: TRBD1
j_call: TRBJ2-1
v_call: TRBV7-9
cdr3_aa: CASSPRTGSAEQFF

d_call: -
j_call: TRBJ1-1
v_call: TRBV7-2
cdr3_aa: CASSLDVGEAFF

d_call: -
j_call: TRBJ2-1
v_call: TRBV6-1
cdr3_aa: CASSARNNEQFF

d_call: -
j_call: TRBJ2-7
v_call: TRBV19
cdr3_aa: CASSRAGAGYEQYF